Reported below is one TCR beta chain. In the authors' methods: Reference gene primer amplification yielded estimated nucleated cell counts. TCRdb's table, derived via immunoSEQ multiplex PCR, lists solely in-frame clones and lacks some. From that table come the V and J calls and clone size; the DNA was used to work out D and trimming. The sample contains fewer than 400,000 clones, about 85% of which appear only once. Trimming cost V 5 bases and J 2 bases; bases outside gene matches: 6. The CDR3 consists of 15 residues. Germline V gene data show CDR1 as SEHNR and CDR2 as FQNEAQ (reference sequence). This sample stems from a study of blood T cell repertoires in COVID-19. Study in general: PBMCs, B-cell-depleted T cells, or T cells provided the cDNA or gDNA that made up the material.

The V call is TRBV7-9, the J call TRBJ2-7, with 10 bases fitting TRBD1. What was sequenced was peripheral blood. This TCR came from a young woman with acute or convalescent COVID-19. The CDR3 nucleotides are TGTGCCAGCAGCCTGGGACAGGGGTACACCTACGAGCAGTACTTC. Its protein is CASSLGQGYTYEQYF.